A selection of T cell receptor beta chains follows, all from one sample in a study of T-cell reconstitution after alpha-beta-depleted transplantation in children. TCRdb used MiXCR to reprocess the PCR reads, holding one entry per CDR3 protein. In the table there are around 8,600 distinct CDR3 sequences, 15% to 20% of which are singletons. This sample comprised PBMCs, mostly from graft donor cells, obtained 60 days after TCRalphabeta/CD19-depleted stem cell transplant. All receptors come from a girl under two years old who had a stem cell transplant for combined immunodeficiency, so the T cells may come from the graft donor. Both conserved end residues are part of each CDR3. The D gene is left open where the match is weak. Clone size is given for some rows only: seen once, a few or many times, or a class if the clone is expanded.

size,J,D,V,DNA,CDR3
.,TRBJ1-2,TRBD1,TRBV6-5,TGTGCCAGCAGTCAGGGACAGGACCTCGGCTACACCTTC,CASSQGQDLGYTF
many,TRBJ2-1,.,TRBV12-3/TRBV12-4,TGTGCCAGCAGTTTATCCGGCCCCTTC,CASSLSGPF
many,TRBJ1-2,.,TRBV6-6,TGTGCCAGCAGTCAACCCTTTAACTATGGCTACACCTTC,CASSQPFNYGYTF
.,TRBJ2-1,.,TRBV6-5,TGTGCCAGCGGCGAGACGGCAGAGTACAATGAGCAGTTCTTC,CASGETAEYNEQFF
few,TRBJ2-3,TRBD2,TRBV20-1,TGCAGTGCTAAAAGGACTAGCGGGAAAGCAGATACGCAGTATTTT,CSAKRTSGKADTQYF
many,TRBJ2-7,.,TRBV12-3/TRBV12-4,TGTGCCAGCACCCCGGGCTCCTACGAGCAGTACTTC,CASTPGSYEQYF
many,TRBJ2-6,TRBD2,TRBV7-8,TGTGCCAGCAGCTTAGGCGGGGGGGCCCACTCTGGGGCCAACGTCCTGACTTTC,CASSLGGGAHSGANVLTF
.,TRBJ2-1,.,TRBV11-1,TGTGCCAGCAGCCTAAGGCGGTTCGCATTCAGTGAGCAGTTCTTC,CASSLRRFAFSEQFF
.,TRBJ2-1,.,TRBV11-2,TGTGCCAGCACCTCGGTGGGCGGGGCCCACAATGAGCAGTTCTTC,CASTSVGGAHNEQFF
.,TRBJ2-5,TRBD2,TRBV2,TGTGCCAGCAGTGCGGGGGGACAAGAGACCCAGTACTTC,CASSAGGQETQYF
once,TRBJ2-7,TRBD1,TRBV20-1,TGCAGTGCTAGACCGGACAGGGGGAAGTACGAGCAGTACTTC,CSARPDRGKYEQYF
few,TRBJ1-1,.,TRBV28,TGTGCCAGCAGTTTAATGGTTGGCAGGGTGAACACTGAAGCTTTCTTT,CASSLMVGRVNTEAFF
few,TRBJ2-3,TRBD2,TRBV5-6,TGTGCCAGCAGCTTCACCGGGACTAGCGGTATGGCAGATACGCAGTATTTT,CASSFTGTSGMADTQYF
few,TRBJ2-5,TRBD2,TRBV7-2,TGTGCCAGCAACATCAGGCTAGCGGGAGGAGAAGAGACCCAGTACTTC,CASNIRLAGGEETQYF
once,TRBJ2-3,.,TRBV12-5,TGTGCTAGTGGTTTGGAAATCGAACGTACGCAGTATTTT,CASGLEIERTQYF